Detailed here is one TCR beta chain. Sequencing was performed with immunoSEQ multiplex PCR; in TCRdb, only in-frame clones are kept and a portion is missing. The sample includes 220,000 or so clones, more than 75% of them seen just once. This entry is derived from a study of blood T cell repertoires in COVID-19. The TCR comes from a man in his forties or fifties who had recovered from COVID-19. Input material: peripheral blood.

The CDR3, as DNA: TGTGCCAGCAGTTTAACCCTACCGATCTATGGCTACACCTTC. It translates to CASSLTLPIYGYTF. The V and J genes are TRBV28 and TRBJ1-2; D uncertain. Trimming removed 2 bases from V and 4 bases from J, with 11 bases in between. Germline V gene data show CDR1 as MDHEN and CDR2 as SYDVKM. This CDR3 has 14 amino acids.